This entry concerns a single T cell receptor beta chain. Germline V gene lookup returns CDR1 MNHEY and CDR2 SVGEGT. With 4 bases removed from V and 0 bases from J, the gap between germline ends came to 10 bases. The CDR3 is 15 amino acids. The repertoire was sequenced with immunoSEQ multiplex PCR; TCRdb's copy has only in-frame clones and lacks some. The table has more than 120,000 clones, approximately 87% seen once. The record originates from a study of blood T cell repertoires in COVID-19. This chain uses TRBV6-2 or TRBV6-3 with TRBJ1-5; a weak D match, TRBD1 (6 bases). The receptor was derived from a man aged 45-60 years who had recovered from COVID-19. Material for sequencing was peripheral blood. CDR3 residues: CASSSRGASNQPQHF. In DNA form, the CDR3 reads TGTGCCAGCAGTTCGCGGGGGGCTAGCAATCAGCCCCAGCATTTT.